This T cell receptor beta chain was identified in a study of CD8+ T cells in alopecia areata. The CDR3 covers 18 residues. Trimming pared 3 bases from V and 0 bases from J, leaving 20 bases between. Looked up from germline, CDR1 is SEHNR and CDR2 is FQNEAQ (reference sequence). Comments on this clone: Its antigen is as yet unknown.

The treatment denotes: oral pan-JAK inhibitor, 5-10 mg twice daily. RNA was extracted and reverse transcribed into cDNA as the sequencing template. Measured with immunoSEQ multiplex PCR; TCRdb has only the in-frame clones, and not every one. The data contain more than 150,000 clones, roughly half of them seen just once; the ten biggest clones take up around 9.1%. Broader study findings: Significant decreases in scalp clonality and expanded CD8+ clones followed tofacitinib treatment.

Sequences were derived from CD8+ T cells sorted from blood, sampled at week 52, from a patient treated with tofacitinib. The genes are TRBV7-9 and TRBJ1-2; D is possibly TRBD1 (5 bases). This sequence originates from a human donor with alopecia areata. The DNA of the CDR3 is TGTGCCAGCAGCTTCCGCCGGGACTTAAGTCGTTCTAACTATGGCTACACCTTC. Amino acid sequence: CASSFRRDLSRSNYGYTF. Variable domain in full (rest from reference TRBV7-9 and TRBJ1-2): DTGVSQNPRHKITKRGQNVTFRCDPISEHNRLYWYRQTLGQGPEFLTYFQNEAQLEKSRLLSDRFSAERPKGSFSTLEIQRTEQGDSAMYLCASSFRRDLSRSNYGYTFGSGTRLTVV.